The rows below give T cell receptor beta chains drawn from one sample of a study of control samples from healthy donors and cancer patients. The table came from immunoSEQ multiplex PCR; TCRdb's copy has only in-frame clones and leaves some out. This table holds 100,000 to 150,000 clones, roughly 90% found once. Input material: blood. These TCRs come from a man aged 18 to 29 in good health. Both conserved end residues are part of each CDR3. D genes are given only for firm matches. Clone size is shown for a subset of rows, as once, few, many or a class of expanded clone.

size: .; V: TRBV13; D: TRBD1; J: TRBJ1-4; length: 13; DNA: TGTGCCAGCAGCCTAGAGGGACAGGATAAACTGTTTTTT; CDR3: CASSLEGQDKLFF
size: .; V: TRBV2; D: TRBD1; J: TRBJ1-1; length: 13; DNA: TGTGCCAGCAGGGGAACAGGGGGCGGTGAAGCTTTCTTT; CDR3: CASRGTGGGEAFF
size: .; V: TRBV5-4; D: .; J: TRBJ1-4; length: 16; DNA: TGTGCCAGCAGCTTTGGGGTTTCGGCGGGTAATGAAAAACTGTTTTTT; CDR3: CASSFGVSAGNEKLFF
size: .; V: TRBV7-2; D: TRBD1; J: TRBJ2-1; length: 17; DNA: TGTGCCAGCAGCTTACGACAGGGTGCCTTGTCCTACAATGAGCAGTTCTTC; CDR3: CASSLRQGALSYNEQFF
size: .; V: TRBV19; D: .; J: TRBJ2-2; length: 13; DNA: TGTGCCAGTAGTATCCCTCATCCCGGGGAGCTGTTTTTT; CDR3: CASSIPHPGELFF
size: .; V: TRBV13; D: .; J: TRBJ2-1; length: 16; DNA: TGTGCCAGCAGCTTAGGGGAGGCGGTAGTTCACAATGAGCAGTTCTTC; CDR3: CASSLGEAVVHNEQFF
size: .; V: TRBV4-1; D: .; J: TRBJ1-3; length: 16; DNA: TGCGCCAGCAGCCACCCCGGTGGGGACCGTGGAAACACCATATATTTT; CDR3: CASSHPGGDRGNTIYF
size: .; V: TRBV6-4; D: TRBD1; J: TRBJ2-3; length: 15; DNA: TGTGCCAGCAGTGAAGGGGACAGCCACACAGATACGCAGTATTTT; CDR3: CASSEGDSHTDTQYF
size: .; V: TRBV6-6; D: TRBD2; J: TRBJ2-1; length: 14; DNA: TGTGCCAGCAGGGCGGGACTAGCGGTGGGTGAGCAGTTCTTC; CDR3: CASRAGLAVGEQFF
size: medium-sized; V: TRBV7-9; D: .; J: TRBJ2-2; length: 15; DNA: TGTGCCAGCAGCTCCCCGACTAGGTCGGCCGGGGAGCTGTTTTTT; CDR3: CASSSPTRSAGELFF
size: .; V: TRBV4-1; D: .; J: TRBJ2-2; length: 13; DNA: TGCGCCAGCAGCCAACTTAACACCGGGGAGCTGTTTTTT; CDR3: CASSQLNTGELFF
size: .; V: TRBV5-1; D: .; J: TRBJ2-7; length: 14; DNA: TGCGCCAGCAGCTTGAGCCGAACCACCTACGAGCAGTACTTC; CDR3: CASSLSRTTYEQYF
size: .; V: TRBV27; D: .; J: TRBJ2-2; length: 14; DNA: TGTGCCAGCAGTTTAGGGGTTGGCGGCGGGGAGCTGTTTTTT; CDR3: CASSLGVGGGELFF
size: .; V: TRBV5-4; D: .; J: TRBJ2-1; length: 15; DNA: TGTGCCAGCAGCTCCCTTGGGGGGGCATCGAATGAGCAGTTCTTC; CDR3: CASSSLGGASNEQFF
size: .; V: TRBV28; D: .; J: TRBJ1-2; length: 13; DNA: TGTGCCAGCAGTCCCACCGGGAGCTATGGCTACACCTTC; CDR3: CASSPTGSYGYTF
size: .; V: TRBV19; D: .; J: TRBJ1-1; length: 13; DNA: TGTGCCAGTGGATGGGCGGGGAACACTGAAGCTTTCTTT; CDR3: CASGWAGNTEAFF
size: .; V: TRBV18; D: .; J: TRBJ2-6; length: 13; DNA: TGTGCCAGCTCACTGGGTGGGGCCAACGTCCTGACTTTC; CDR3: CASSLGGANVLTF
size: .; V: TRBV14; D: .; J: TRBJ1-4; length: 16; DNA: TGTGCCAGCAGCCGGAATTACAGGGTTCGGAACGAAAAACTGTTTTTT; CDR3: CASSRNYRVRNEKLFF